These T cell receptor beta chains were read from a single sample in a study of cytomegalovirus exposure and HLA in healthy donors. The assay was immunoSEQ multiplex PCR, and TCRdb's table has in-frame clones only and misses some. The sample yields approximately 180,000 clones, more than 70% seen once. Sequenced material: PBMCs. The source is a woman younger than 35 in good health and CMV-seronegative. Each CDR3 is given without its conserved first and last residue. The D gene is left open where the match is weak.

TRBD1,TRBV19,ASSIFGQGTYEQY
TRBD1,TRBV5-1,ASSLVGGQLNTEAF
.,TRBV7-8,ASSPVRDAYEQY
.,TRBV10-1,ASSEGHNRNYEQY
TRBD1,TRBV6-1,ASSDMPGQNNYGYT
TRBD1,TRBV2,ASRGTGADYGYT
TRBD1,TRBV15,ATSRATQGLETQY
.,TRBV6-1,ASSGRRNSYEQY
TRBD2,TRBV7-6,ASSLGRTSGTYEQY
TRBD1,TRBV5-1,ASTWDRFYNEQF
TRBD2,TRBV7-3,ASSPGPTSGGAGQF
TRBD1,TRBV7-3,ASSGQGTNTEAF
TRBD1,TRBV5-1,ASSLEGTGGSQAF
.,TRBV12-2,ASRLAREGLGNSPLH
.,TRBV5-4,ASSLDPGRQY
.,TRBV6-1,ASREGGEYEQY
.,TRBV19,ASSFDYSSYNSPLH
.,TRBV4-1,ASSQGGAGEGGYT
.,TRBV19,ASSTWGWAKSSYNEQF
TRBD2,TRBV10-3,AIRRTSGNNEQF
TRBD1,TRBV7-9,ASSPTGTGFPGANVLT
TRBD1,TRBV14,ASSQVGRGLSRGYT
TRBD2,TRBV9,ASSSTSGLQETQY
TRBD1,TRBV7-8,ASSSRTGMIETQY
TRBD1,TRBV19,ASSMQGQFNQPQH
.,TRBV10-3,AISEDPDTGELF
TRBD2,TRBV7-2,ASRGTSGLGEQY
.,TRBV2,ASSRSGGNYGYT
TRBD1,TRBV27,ASRRTGSNQPQH
TRBD2,TRBV4-2,ASSLVASPGGAQY
.,TRBV7-9,ASSPPWGETYEQY
.,TRBV28,ASSLWSMTGSYEQY
TRBD1,TRBV5-4,ASSGGQGVYEQY
TRBD1,TRBV7-2,ASSPQTGRSPLH
TRBD2,TRBV6-1,ASSEALAGGTDTQY
.,TRBV11-3,ASSLDWEENTEAF
.,TRBV30,AWNLGLYEQY
.,TRBV6-5,ASSYYDSNNEQF
TRBD2,TRBV11-3,ASSFEPGLAGGDTGELF
TRBD2,TRBV7-6,ASSSVPGTRSYNEQF
.,TRBV19,ASFRTVPTEAF
TRBD1,TRBV4-1,ASSQVWDREQY
TRBD1,TRBV14,ASSLRQGSMNTEAF
TRBD2,TRBV2,ASSEPGGRSDTQY
.,TRBV2,ASSERRTREGANYGYT
.,TRBV5-8,ASSLGQRTEAF
TRBD2,TRBV5-4,ASRSSQRGMSADTQY
.,TRBV29-1,SGNGLQETQY
.,TRBV5-1,ASSAGARGLSTGELF
.,TRBV19,ASSSPVRGTEAF
.,TRBV12-5,ASGLGTEAF
.,TRBV5-1,ASGIVALEGTDTQY